The TCR beta chain under discussion was sequenced for a study of CD8+ T cells in alopecia areata. Treatment reported: oral pan-JAK inhibitor, 5-10 mg twice daily. The germline CDR1 and CDR2 sequences are LGHNA and YSLEER. The CDR3 contains 18 residues. The ends were cut back, 2 bases at V and 0 bases at J, with 19 bases in the middle. Isolated RNA was reverse transcribed into cDNA used as the sequencing template. Repertoires were generated with immunoSEQ multiplex PCR, while TCRdb's copy carries only in-frame clones and drops some. The table shows under 350,000 clones, with 58% occurring only once. The sample was CD4+ T cells sorted from blood, taken at week 24, from a patient treated with tofacitinib. The receptor's source is a human donor with alopecia areata. The rearrangement uses TRBV4-3 and TRBJ2-5; D ambiguous. CDR3 in DNA: TGCGCCAGCAGCCAACGTTCGTGGCACCCGGAGTACCAAGAGACCCAGTACTTC. Protein product: CASSQRSWHPEYQETQYF.